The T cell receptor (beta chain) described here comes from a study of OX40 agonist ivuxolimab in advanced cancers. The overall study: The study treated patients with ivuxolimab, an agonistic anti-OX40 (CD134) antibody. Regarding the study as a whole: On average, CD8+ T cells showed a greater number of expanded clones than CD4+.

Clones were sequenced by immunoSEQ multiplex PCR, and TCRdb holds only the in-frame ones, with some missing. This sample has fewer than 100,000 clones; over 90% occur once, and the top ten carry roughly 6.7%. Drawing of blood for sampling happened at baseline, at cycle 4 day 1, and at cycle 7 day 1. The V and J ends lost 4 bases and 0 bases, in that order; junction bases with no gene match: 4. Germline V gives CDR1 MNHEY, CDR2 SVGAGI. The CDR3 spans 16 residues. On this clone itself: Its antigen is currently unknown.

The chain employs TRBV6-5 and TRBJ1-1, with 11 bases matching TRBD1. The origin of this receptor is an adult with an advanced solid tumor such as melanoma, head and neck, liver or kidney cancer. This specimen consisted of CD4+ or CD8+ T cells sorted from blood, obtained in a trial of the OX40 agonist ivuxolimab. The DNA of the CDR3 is TGTGCCAGCAGTTTCCGGGACAGGGGGGTGAACACTGAAGCTTTCTTT. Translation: CASSFRDRGVNTEAFF.